This T cell receptor (beta chain) was recorded in a study of blood T cell repertoires in COVID-19. Background on the study: In each case, the material was cDNA or gDNA derived from T cells, B-cell-depleted T cells, or PBMCs.

In the original workflow: Estimation of nucleated cell counts relied on the amplification of reference gene primers. TCRdb's table, derived via immunoSEQ multiplex PCR, lists solely in-frame clones and lacks some. The DNA was the basis for D and trimming; V, J and clone size are from that table. Among 200,000 to 250,000 clones listed, roughly nine tenths were seen once. Residents of under 25 US areas, aged roughly 18 to 89 years, made up the participants. Assignment of participants to cohorts was predicated upon participant-reported clinical history. This CDR3 has 16 amino acids. Per the germline V gene, CDR1 is LNHDA and CDR2 is SQIVND (reference sequence). The junction had 10 bases not matched to a gene; V was cut back by 5 bases and J by 2 bases.

The chain carries TRBV19 and TRBJ2-7; 9 bases align to TRBD1. Sequenced material: PBMCs or T cells enriched from blood (not recorded which). The sequence was collected from a woman aged 50 to 60 in a cohort exposed to, infected with or recovered from COVID-19 (not recorded which). For the CDR3, the DNA is TGTGCCAGTAGTCCACGACAGGGGGGCTACCCCTACGAGCAGTACTTC. Residues: CASSPRQGGYPYEQYF.